A selection of T cell receptor beta chains follows, all from one sample in a study of cytomegalovirus exposure and HLA in healthy donors. Repertoires were generated with immunoSEQ multiplex PCR, while TCRdb's copy carries only in-frame clones and drops some. The sample has roughly 100,000 clones; 65% to 80% are singletons. Sequencing was done on a sample of PBMCs. The receptors shown here come from a woman aged 18-29 years in good health and CMV-seropositive. CDR3s include the opening cysteine and the closing phenylalanine or tryptophan. D genes are given only for firm matches. Some rows mark clone size as missing; the rest say once, few, many or name a class of expanded clone.

d_call: -
v_call: TRBV7-6
j_call: TRBJ2-7
clone_size: once
cdr3_nt: TGTGCCAGCAGCCCCGGACACAACTACGAGCAGTACTTC
cdr3_aa: CASSPGHNYEQYF

d_call: -
v_call: TRBV25-1
j_call: TRBJ2-7
clone_size: -
cdr3_nt: TGTGCCAGCAGTCCACGGGCCTACGAGCAGTACTTC
cdr3_aa: CASSPRAYEQYF

d_call: TRBD1
v_call: TRBV4-1
j_call: TRBJ2-5
clone_size: -
cdr3_nt: TGCGCCAGCAGCCAGGCAAGTACAGGGGTCCAAGCTCAGCAGTACTTC
cdr3_aa: CASSQASTGVQAQQYF

d_call: TRBD2
v_call: TRBV7-3
j_call: TRBJ2-1
clone_size: -
cdr3_nt: TGTGCCAGCAAACTAGCGGGGGGAGGTAATGAGCAGTTCTTC
cdr3_aa: CASKLAGGGNEQFF

d_call: TRBD2
v_call: TRBV5-6
j_call: TRBJ2-7
clone_size: once
cdr3_nt: TGTGCCAGCAGCTTGCCTAGCGGGAGCGAAAACTACGAGCAGTACTTC
cdr3_aa: CASSLPSGSENYEQYF

d_call: -
v_call: TRBV18
j_call: TRBJ1-1
clone_size: -
cdr3_nt: TGTGCCAGCTCACCAACTACAGGGAGCCCGAACACTGAAGCTTTCTTT
cdr3_aa: CASSPTTGSPNTEAFF

d_call: TRBD1
v_call: TRBV9
j_call: TRBJ2-1
clone_size: -
cdr3_nt: TGTGCCAGCAGCGTAGTGGGGACAGGAGGCAATGAGCAGTTCTTC
cdr3_aa: CASSVVGTGGNEQFF

d_call: -
v_call: TRBV6-6
j_call: TRBJ1-2
clone_size: few
cdr3_nt: TGTGCCAGCAGCCCGGAGAATGGCTACACCTTC
cdr3_aa: CASSPENGYTF

d_call: TRBD1
v_call: TRBV6-1
j_call: TRBJ1-5
clone_size: -
cdr3_nt: TGTGCCAGCAGCGGGGGACAGGGGGCATATCAGCCCCAGCATTTT
cdr3_aa: CASSGGQGAYQPQHF

d_call: TRBD2
v_call: TRBV11-2
j_call: TRBJ2-7
clone_size: once
cdr3_nt: TGTGCCAGCAGGTCTACTAGCGGGGCCTCCTACGAGCAGTACTTC
cdr3_aa: CASRSTSGASYEQYF

d_call: TRBD2
v_call: TRBV28
j_call: TRBJ2-2
clone_size: -
cdr3_nt: TGTGCCAGCAGTTCTAGCGGGAGGGCCATTGGGGAGCTGTTTTTT
cdr3_aa: CASSSSGRAIGELFF

d_call: TRBD2
v_call: TRBV9
j_call: TRBJ2-3
clone_size: -
cdr3_nt: TGTGCCAGCAGCGTAGGACTAGCGGGAGTCCTTAAACTCACAGATACGCAGTATTTT
cdr3_aa: CASSVGLAGVLKLTDTQYF

d_call: -
v_call: TRBV27
j_call: TRBJ1-5
clone_size: -
cdr3_nt: TGTGCCAGCAGTTTAGCCAGAGACTCTGACCAGCATTTT
cdr3_aa: CASSLARDSDQHF

d_call: -
v_call: TRBV6-1
j_call: TRBJ2-5
clone_size: -
cdr3_nt: TGTGCCAGCAGACTACGAACGGCCCAGGAGACCCAGTACTTC
cdr3_aa: CASRLRTAQETQYF

d_call: -
v_call: TRBV6-6
j_call: TRBJ1-2
clone_size: -
cdr3_nt: TGTGCCAGCAGTTCATCAGGGGAGGGTGCGTATGGCTACACCTTC
cdr3_aa: CASSSSGEGAYGYTF

d_call: TRBD1
v_call: TRBV27
j_call: TRBJ1-2
clone_size: -
cdr3_nt: TGTGCCAGCAGTTTGTCCTGGACAGGGAACTATGGCTACACCTTC
cdr3_aa: CASSLSWTGNYGYTF

d_call: -
v_call: TRBV5-1
j_call: TRBJ2-7
clone_size: -
cdr3_nt: TGCGCCAGCAGCTCCCCTGACGGGAAACTCTCCTACGAGCAGTACTTC
cdr3_aa: CASSSPDGKLSYEQYF

d_call: -
v_call: TRBV7-2
j_call: TRBJ2-1
clone_size: once
cdr3_nt: TGTGCCAGCAGCCCGAGAGGGGGATTCCCGTCCTACAATGAGCAGTTCTTC
cdr3_aa: CASSPRGGFPSYNEQFF

d_call: -
v_call: TRBV27
j_call: TRBJ1-2
clone_size: -
cdr3_nt: TGTGCCAGCAGCCTAGTAAGGGACGGAGGGGGCTACACCTTC
cdr3_aa: CASSLVRDGGGYTF

d_call: TRBD2
v_call: TRBV19
j_call: TRBJ2-7
clone_size: -
cdr3_nt: TGTGCCAGTACCTCAGCGGGAGGGACGAACGAGCAGTACTTC
cdr3_aa: CASTSAGGTNEQYF

d_call: -
v_call: TRBV11-1
j_call: TRBJ2-1
clone_size: -
cdr3_nt: TGTGCCAGCAGCTCCCTTAAGGACAGTTCCTACAATGAGCAGTTCTTC
cdr3_aa: CASSSLKDSSYNEQFF

d_call: TRBD2
v_call: TRBV27
j_call: TRBJ2-7
clone_size: -
cdr3_nt: TGTGCCAGCAGTTTCTCGGGGGGGAGCTACGAGCAGTACTTC
cdr3_aa: CASSFSGGSYEQYF

d_call: -
v_call: TRBV19
j_call: TRBJ2-5
clone_size: once
cdr3_nt: TGTGCCAGTAACCCTGGGAGGATCGGAGAGACCCAGTACTTC
cdr3_aa: CASNPGRIGETQYF

d_call: -
v_call: TRBV9
j_call: TRBJ2-1
clone_size: -
cdr3_nt: TGTGCCAGCAGCGTAGAGGGAGGTGGGACCATCCGCTCCTACAATGAGCAGTTCTTC
cdr3_aa: CASSVEGGGTIRSYNEQFF

d_call: TRBD1
v_call: TRBV29-1
j_call: TRBJ1-4
clone_size: few
cdr3_nt: TGCAGCGTTGAAGATACAGGGGGCTCGGATGAAAAACTGTTTTTT
cdr3_aa: CSVEDTGGSDEKLFF

d_call: -
v_call: TRBV5-4
j_call: TRBJ1-6
clone_size: -
cdr3_nt: TGTGCCAGCAGCTTTGGCGGAGACGGTTCACCCCTCCACTTT
cdr3_aa: CASSFGGDGSPLHF

d_call: -
v_call: TRBV18
j_call: TRBJ2-1
clone_size: -
cdr3_nt: TGTGCCAGCTCACCAGACGGGACCTACAATGAGCAGTTCTTC
cdr3_aa: CASSPDGTYNEQFF

d_call: -
v_call: TRBV7-2
j_call: TRBJ1-1
clone_size: -
cdr3_nt: TGTGCCAGCAGCTTCAGTACGTCCACTGAAGCTTTCTTT
cdr3_aa: CASSFSTSTEAFF

d_call: -
v_call: TRBV10-3
j_call: TRBJ1-1
clone_size: -
cdr3_nt: TGTGCCATCAGTGAGTCTGGCAGATTGAACACTGAAGCTTTCTTT
cdr3_aa: CAISESGRLNTEAFF

d_call: TRBD2
v_call: TRBV9
j_call: TRBJ2-2
clone_size: few
cdr3_nt: TGTGCCAGCAGCTCCACTAGCGCAAGGCCCACCGGGGAGCTGTTTTTT
cdr3_aa: CASSSTSARPTGELFF

d_call: TRBD2
v_call: TRBV11-2
j_call: TRBJ2-7
clone_size: -
cdr3_nt: TGTGCCAGCAGCTTCTTCCCAAGCGGGAGAGACTACGAGCAGTACTTC
cdr3_aa: CASSFFPSGRDYEQYF

d_call: -
v_call: TRBV6-5
j_call: TRBJ2-1
clone_size: -
cdr3_nt: TGTGCCAGCAGTTTAGTGGCTAGTTGGAATGAGCAGTTCTTC
cdr3_aa: CASSLVASWNEQFF

d_call: TRBD1
v_call: TRBV4-1
j_call: TRBJ1-5
clone_size: -
cdr3_nt: TGCGCCAGCAGCCCGCCGGGACAGCATTTTGGGAGCAATCAGCCCCAGCATTTT
cdr3_aa: CASSPPGQHFGSNQPQHF

d_call: TRBD1
v_call: TRBV7-9
j_call: TRBJ1-1
clone_size: few
cdr3_nt: TGTGCCAGCAGCTTCCGGACAGGGTACACTGAAGCTTTCTTT
cdr3_aa: CASSFRTGYTEAFF

d_call: -
v_call: TRBV7-3
j_call: TRBJ2-2
clone_size: -
cdr3_nt: TGTGCCAGCAGCGGGGGGATACGGGGCGGGGAGCTGTTTTTT
cdr3_aa: CASSGGIRGGELFF

d_call: TRBD1
v_call: TRBV6-1
j_call: TRBJ1-2
clone_size: -
cdr3_nt: TGTGCCCAAGGGGGCGCGGACTATGGCTACACCTTC
cdr3_aa: CAQGGADYGYTF

d_call: -
v_call: TRBV7-8
j_call: TRBJ1-2
clone_size: -
cdr3_nt: TGTGCCAGCAGCTTAGCGGGGGGGGTCGCCTATGGCTACACCTTC
cdr3_aa: CASSLAGGVAYGYTF

d_call: TRBD1
v_call: TRBV11-3
j_call: TRBJ1-1
clone_size: -
cdr3_nt: TGTGCCAGCAGCAGAGAGGGACAGGGCGAGACTGAAGCTTTCTTT
cdr3_aa: CASSREGQGETEAFF

d_call: -
v_call: TRBV9
j_call: TRBJ1-2
clone_size: few
cdr3_nt: TGTGCCAGCAGCGGCCCGGGACAAGGCTACACCTTC
cdr3_aa: CASSGPGQGYTF

d_call: TRBD1
v_call: TRBV10-2
j_call: TRBJ2-3
clone_size: -
cdr3_nt: TGCGCCAGCAGGGTGGGGGGACAGGGGGTTGGAGATACGCAGTATTTT
cdr3_aa: CASRVGGQGVGDTQYF